What follows describes a single T cell receptor (beta chain). As yet, its antigen is unknown. Compared with germline, one end of the junction differs, possibly owing to a read error. For CDR3 and TCR beta VDJ profiling, genomic DNA was the template used. TCRdb redid the calling of the reads with MiXCR, one entry per CDR3 protein. The sample lists about 71,000 distinct CDR3 sequences, around half seen once, with roughly 8% in the top ten. CDR3 length equals 13 residues. The V gene's germline CDR1 is SQVTM and CDR2 ANQGSEA. This sample was taken from a study of CD8+CD57+ T cells in acquired aplastic anemia. Whole-study context: Average DNA yield from sorted CD4+ and CD8+ cells was approximately 3.2 ug.

Study-level results: Any difference that existed in CD8+ Simpson's diversity between patients and controls was not significant. Approximately 29 was the count of CD8+ CDR3 sequences that patients shared with controls.

The sequence was collected from a human donor in good health, serving as a control. The rearrangement uses TRBV29-1 and TRBJ2-7, with 9 bases matching TRBD2. The sequencing sample was made of sorted CD4+, CD8+, or CD8+CD57+ T cells (not recorded which) from PBMCs. For the CDR3, the DNA is TGCAGCGTTGGCGGGACTAGCTCCCACGAGCAGTACTTC. Amino acids: CSVGGTSSHEQYF.